This is a list of T cell receptor beta chains from one sample in a study of blood T cell repertoires in COVID-19. Sequencing was performed with immunoSEQ multiplex PCR; in TCRdb, only in-frame clones are kept and a portion is missing. The sample contains about 250,000 clones, more than 75% of which appear only once. The sample comprised peripheral blood. The receptors shown here come from a woman in her thirties or forties who had recovered from COVID-19. CDR3s include the opening cysteine and the closing phenylalanine or tryptophan. The D gene is left open where the match is weak. Not all rows give a size; the values are once, few, many and, for expanded clones, a class.

>TRBJ1-1|-|TRBD1|TRBV4-1
CASSPEGQGFFGTEAFF
TGCGCCAGCAGCCCAGAAGGACAGGGATTTTTCGGCACTGAAGCTTTCTTT
>TRBJ1-1|-|-|TRBV3-1/TRBV3-2
CASSRRQTEAFF
TGTGCCAGCAGCCGGAGACAGACTGAAGCTTTCTTT
>TRBJ2-3|-|-|TRBV6-6
CASSYGTSHTDTQYF
TGTGCCAGCAGTTACGGGACTTCCCACACAGATACGCAGTATTTT
>TRBJ2-1|few|TRBD2|TRBV14
CASSLAAGGGNEQFF
TGTGCCAGCAGCCTCGCGGCGGGAGGGGGCAATGAGCAGTTCTTC
>TRBJ2-7|-|TRBD1|TRBV7-6
CASSLAGDRGSYEQYF
TGTGCCAGCAGCTTAGCGGGGGACAGGGGGTCCTACGAGCAGTACTTC
>TRBJ2-2|-|TRBD1|TRBV23-1
CASSQSPGQGVKEELFF
TGCGCCAGCAGTCAAAGTCCCGGACAGGGGGTTAAGGAGGAGCTGTTTTTT
>TRBJ1-2|-|TRBD1|TRBV18
CASSPGQAVKLYGYTF
TGTGCCAGCTCACCCGGACAGGCGGTTAAGCTCTATGGCTACACCTTC
>TRBJ1-6|-|-|TRBV7-9
CASSLGTVSPLHF
TGTGCCAGCAGCCTTGGGACTGTGTCACCCCTCCACTTT
>TRBJ1-2|-|TRBD1|TRBV18
CASSPPWRQGRVLGGYTF
TGTGCCAGCTCACCACCGTGGAGACAGGGGAGGGTACTAGGTGGCTACACCTTC
>TRBJ1-2|-|TRBD1|TRBV5-4
CASSFPGTGGSGYTF
TGTGCCAGCAGCTTCCCAGGGACAGGGGGCTCTGGCTACACCTTC
>TRBJ1-3|-|TRBD1|TRBV5-6
CASSLVGGGHSGNTIYF
TGTGCCAGCAGCTTGGTAGGGGGCGGCCACTCTGGAAACACCATATATTTT
>TRBJ1-2|-|-|TRBV12-3/TRBV12-4
CASNPGGGYTF
TGTGCCAGCAACCCTGGGGGGGGCTACACCTTC
>TRBJ1-5|-|-|TRBV5-5
CASSLVQNSNQPQHF
TGTGCCAGCAGCTTGGTACAGAATAGCAATCAGCCCCAGCATTTT
>TRBJ1-1|-|-|TRBV6-2/TRBV6-3
CASSHRGPEAFF
TGTGCCAGCAGCCACCGCGGGCCTGAAGCTTTCTTT
>TRBJ2-4|once|-|TRBV6-1
CASSEGNPRDIQYF
TGTGCCAGCAGTGAAGGTAACCCCAGGGACATTCAGTACTTC
>TRBJ2-7|-|TRBD1|TRBV5-1
CASSLDRGSYEQYF
TGCGCCAGCAGCTTGGACAGGGGCTCCTACGAGCAGTACTTC
>TRBJ2-1|once|-|TRBV6-5
CASSPSYNEQFF
TGTGCCAGCAGCCCATCATACAATGAGCAGTTCTTC
>TRBJ1-3|-|-|TRBV7-2
CASSPERLGNTIYF
TGTGCCAGCAGCCCCGAGCGCCTAGGAAACACCATATATTTT
>TRBJ1-3|-|-|TRBV4-3
CASSHVFRSSGNTIYF
TGCGCCAGCAGCCACGTTTTCCGGAGCTCTGGAAACACCATATATTTT
>TRBJ1-3|-|TRBD1|TRBV7-2
CASSLGKWDRTGNTIYF
TGTGCCAGCAGCTTAGGGAAGTGGGACAGAACTGGAAACACCATATATTTT
>TRBJ1-4|-|-|TRBV6-5
CASHRVPNEKLFF
TGTGCCAGCCACAGGGTGCCTAATGAAAAACTGTTTTTT
>TRBJ2-3|-|-|TRBV6-4
CASSDSRDTDTQYF
TGTGCCAGCAGTGACTCGCGGGACACAGATACGCAGTATTTT
>TRBJ1-4|-|TRBD1|TRBV11-2
CASSPQTGGRGEKLFF
TGTGCCAGCAGCCCGCAGACAGGGGGGCGGGGTGAAAAACTGTTTTTT
>TRBJ1-5|-|-|TRBV15
CATSGDPNQPQHF
TGTGCCACCAGCGGAGACCCAAATCAGCCCCAGCATTTT
>TRBJ1-5|-|TRBD1|TRBV5-8
CASSPGQGGQPQHF
TGTGCCAGCAGCCCGGGACAGGGCGGTCAGCCCCAGCATTTT
>TRBJ1-5|-|-|TRBV7-2
CASSLQGVGNQPQHF
TGTGCCAGCAGCTTACAGGGCGTGGGCAATCAGCCCCAGCATTTT
>TRBJ2-1|-|-|TRBV7-6
CASSLRTERVGPPYNEQFF
TGTGCCAGCAGCCTTCGGACCGAGCGGGTGGGACCGCCCTACAATGAGCAGTTCTTC
>TRBJ1-1|-|TRBD1|TRBV4-1
CASRPTGGPEAFF
TGCGCCAGCAGACCGACAGGGGGCCCTGAAGCTTTCTTT
>TRBJ2-2|-|TRBD2|TRBV2
CASSESRGRLTGELFF
TGTGCCAGCAGTGAATCGCGCGGGAGGTTGACCGGGGAGCTGTTTTTT
>TRBJ2-7|-|TRBD2|TRBV19
CATTEGREGPREQYF
TGTGCCACCACGGAGGGGCGGGAGGGCCCCAGGGAGCAGTACTTC